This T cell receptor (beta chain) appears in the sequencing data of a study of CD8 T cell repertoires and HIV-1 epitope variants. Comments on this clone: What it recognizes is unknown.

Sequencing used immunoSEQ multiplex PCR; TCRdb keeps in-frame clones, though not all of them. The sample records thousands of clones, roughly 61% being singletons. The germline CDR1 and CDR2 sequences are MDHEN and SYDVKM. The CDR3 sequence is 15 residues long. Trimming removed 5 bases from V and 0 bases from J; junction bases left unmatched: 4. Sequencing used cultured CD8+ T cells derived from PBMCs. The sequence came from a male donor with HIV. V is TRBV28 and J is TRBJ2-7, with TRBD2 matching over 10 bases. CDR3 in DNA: TGTGCCAGCAGTCCGGGACTAGCGTCCTCCTACGAGCAGTACTTC. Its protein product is CASSPGLASSYEQYF.